The T cell receptor beta chain under discussion was sequenced for a study of immune evolution from preneoplasia to lung adenocarcinoma. Details on this clone: Its antigen is unknown.

The CDR3 totals 15 residues. J was trimmed by 7 bases and V by 2 bases; bases with no gene match: 8. CDR1 and CDR2 from the germline V gene are MNHEY and SVGAGI. Study results and caveats: Clonality was highest in normal lung, lower in later-stage lesions apparently. Normal lung had the highest top T cell clone frequencies.

Sequencing used immunoSEQ multiplex PCR; TCRdb keeps in-frame clones, though not all of them. The sample has approximately 12,000 clones, approximately 90% seen once. This chain joins TRBV6-5 and TRBJ2-5; 9 nucleotides match TRBD2. What was sequenced was FFPE invasive lung adenocarcinoma tissue. The sequence derives from a person between 65 and 79 years old with invasive lung adenocarcinoma. CDR3 sequence: CASSYKGTSWSTQYF. The CDR3 nucleotides read TGTGCCAGCAGTTACAAAGGGACTAGCTGGTCGACCCAGTACTTC.